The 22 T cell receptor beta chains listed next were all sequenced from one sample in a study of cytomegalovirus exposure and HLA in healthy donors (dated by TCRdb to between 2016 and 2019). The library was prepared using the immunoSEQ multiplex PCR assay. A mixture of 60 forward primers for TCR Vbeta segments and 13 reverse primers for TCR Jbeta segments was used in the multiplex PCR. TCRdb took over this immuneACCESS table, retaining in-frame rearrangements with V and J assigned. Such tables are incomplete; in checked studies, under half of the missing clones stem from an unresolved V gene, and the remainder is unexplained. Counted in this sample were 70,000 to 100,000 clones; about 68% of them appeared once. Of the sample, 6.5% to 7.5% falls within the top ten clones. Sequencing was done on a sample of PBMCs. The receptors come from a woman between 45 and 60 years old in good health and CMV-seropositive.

CDR3 sequence (DNA): TGTGCCAGCAGCTTGGAGCCTACTAAACAGAAACAGGGGTATGGCTACACCTTC. It yields the protein CASSLEPTKQKQGYGYTF. The chain links TRBV5-4 to TRBJ1-2; 7 nucleotides line up with TRBD1. Trimming cost V 0 bases and J 5 bases; bases outside gene matches: 16. This CDR3 region has 18 residues. CDR1 and CDR2 from the germline V gene are SGHNT and YYREEE (reference sequence).

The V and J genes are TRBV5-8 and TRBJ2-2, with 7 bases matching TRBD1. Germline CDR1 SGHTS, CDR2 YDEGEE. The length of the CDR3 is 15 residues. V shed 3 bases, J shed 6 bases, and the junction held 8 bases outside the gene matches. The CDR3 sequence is CASSYRGGGAGELFF. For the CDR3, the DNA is TGTGCCAGCAGCTACCGAGGGGGCGGCGCCGGGGAGCTGTTTTTT. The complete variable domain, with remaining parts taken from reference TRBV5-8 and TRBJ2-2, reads EAGVTQSPTHLIKTRGQQATLRCSPISGHTSVYWYQQALGLGLQFLLWYDEGEERNRGNFPPRFSGRQFPNYSSELNVNALELEDSALYLCASSYRGGGAGELFFGEGSRLTVL.

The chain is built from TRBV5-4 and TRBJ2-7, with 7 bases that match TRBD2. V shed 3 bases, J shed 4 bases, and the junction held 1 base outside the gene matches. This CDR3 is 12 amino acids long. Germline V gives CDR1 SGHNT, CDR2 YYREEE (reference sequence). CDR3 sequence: CASSSGGYEQYF. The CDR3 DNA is TGTGCCAGCAGCTCCGGGGGGTACGAGCAGTACTTC.

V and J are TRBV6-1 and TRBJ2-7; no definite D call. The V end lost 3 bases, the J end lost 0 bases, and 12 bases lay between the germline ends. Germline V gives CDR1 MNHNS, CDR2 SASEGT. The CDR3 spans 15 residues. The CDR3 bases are TGTGCCAGCAGTGACTCTAGAAAGCCCTCCTACGAGCAGTACTTC. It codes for CASSDSRKPSYEQYF.

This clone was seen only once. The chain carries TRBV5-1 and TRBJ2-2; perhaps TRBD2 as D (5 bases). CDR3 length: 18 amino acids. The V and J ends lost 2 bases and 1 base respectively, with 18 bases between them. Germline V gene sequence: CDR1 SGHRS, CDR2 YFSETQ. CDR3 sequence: CASSLQRSTTMNTGELFF. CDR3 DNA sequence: TGCGCCAGCAGCTTACAACGATCGACTACTATGAACACCGGGGAGCTGTTTTTT. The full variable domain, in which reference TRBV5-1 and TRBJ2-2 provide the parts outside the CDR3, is KAGVTQTPRYLIKTRGQQVTLSCSPISGHRSVSWYQQTPGQGLQFLFEYFSETQRNKGNFPGRFSGRQFSNSRSEMNVSTLELGDSALYLCASSLQRSTTMNTGELFFGEGSRLTVL.

Here the CDR3 reads CASSTGERGPENIQYF. CDR3 bases: TGTGCCAGCAGTACGGGGGAGAGGGGGCCGGAAAACATTCAGTACTTC. The chain couples TRBV6-7 to TRBJ2-4; possibly TRBD1 for D (7 bases). TRBV6-7 is an ORF, with its function uncertain. The V and J ends lost 5 bases and 5 bases respectively, with 19 bases between them. The CDR3 runs to 16 residues.

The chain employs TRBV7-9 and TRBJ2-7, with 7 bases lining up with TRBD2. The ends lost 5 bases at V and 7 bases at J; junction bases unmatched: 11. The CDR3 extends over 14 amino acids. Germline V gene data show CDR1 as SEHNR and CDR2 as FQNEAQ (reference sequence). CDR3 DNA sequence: TGTGCCAGCAGCACGAGCGGGGCATCCTGGGAGCAGTACTTC. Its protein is CASSTSGASWEQYF. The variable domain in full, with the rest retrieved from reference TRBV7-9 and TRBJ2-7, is DTGVSQNPRHKITKRGQNVTFRCDPISEHNRLYWYRQTLGQGPEFLTYFQNEAQLEKSRLLSDRFSAERPKGSFSTLEIQRTEQGDSAMYLCASSTSGASWEQYFGPGTRLTVT.

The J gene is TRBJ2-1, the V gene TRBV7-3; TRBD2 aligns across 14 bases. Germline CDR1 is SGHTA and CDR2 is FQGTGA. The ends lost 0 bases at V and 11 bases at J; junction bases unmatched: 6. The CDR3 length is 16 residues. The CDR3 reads CASSLTLGLAGGKQFF. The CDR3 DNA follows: TGTGCCAGCAGCTTAACCCTAGGACTAGCGGGGGGTAAGCAGTTCTTC.

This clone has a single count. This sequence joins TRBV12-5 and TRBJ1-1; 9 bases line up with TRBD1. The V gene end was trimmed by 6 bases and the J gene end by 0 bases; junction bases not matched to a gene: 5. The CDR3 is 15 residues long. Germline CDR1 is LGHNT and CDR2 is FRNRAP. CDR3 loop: CASGRTGVLNTEAFF. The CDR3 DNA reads TGTGCTAGTGGGAGGACAGGGGTCCTGAACACTGAAGCTTTCTTT.

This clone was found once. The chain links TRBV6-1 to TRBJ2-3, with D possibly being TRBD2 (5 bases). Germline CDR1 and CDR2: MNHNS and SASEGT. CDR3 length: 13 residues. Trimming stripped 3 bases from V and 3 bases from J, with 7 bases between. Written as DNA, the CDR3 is TGTGCCAGCAGTGATACGGGGACAGATACGCAGTATTTT. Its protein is CASSDTGTDTQYF.

The CDR3 nucleotides read TGCGCCAGCAGCCTAAAAATTTTACCGGGACAGAAACACAATGAGCAGTTCTTC. Translating it yields CASSLKILPGQKHNEQFF. This chain uses TRBV4-1 with TRBJ2-1; 7 bases agree with TRBD1. Germline values: CDR1 MGHRA, CDR2 YSYEKL. V was clipped by 4 bases and J by 5 bases; unmatched bases: 17. This CDR3 has 18 residues.

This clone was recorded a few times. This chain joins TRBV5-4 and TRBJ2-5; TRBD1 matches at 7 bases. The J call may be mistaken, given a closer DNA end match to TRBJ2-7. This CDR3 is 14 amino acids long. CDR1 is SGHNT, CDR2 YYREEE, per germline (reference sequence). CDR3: CASSAQGPAYEQYF. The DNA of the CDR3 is TGTGCCAGCAGCGCACAGGGGCCAGCCTACGAGCAGTACTTC.

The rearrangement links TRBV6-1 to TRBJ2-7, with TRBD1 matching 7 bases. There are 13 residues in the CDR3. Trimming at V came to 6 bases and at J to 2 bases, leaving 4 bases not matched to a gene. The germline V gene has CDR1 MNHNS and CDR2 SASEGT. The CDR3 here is CASRPGQTYEQYV. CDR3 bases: TGTGCCAGCAGGCCGGGACAGACCTACGAGCAGTACGTC.

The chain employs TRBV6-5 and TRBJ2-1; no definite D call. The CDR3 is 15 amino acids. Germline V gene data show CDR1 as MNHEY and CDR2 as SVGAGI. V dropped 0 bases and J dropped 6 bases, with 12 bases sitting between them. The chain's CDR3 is CASSYSPTGGNEQFF. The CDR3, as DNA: TGTGCCAGCAGTTACTCGCCGACTGGCGGCAATGAGCAGTTCTTC.

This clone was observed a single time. CDR3 protein: CASSLGEFSPGANVLTF. The CDR3 coding sequence is TGTGCCAGCAGCTTAGGGGAGTTTAGTCCTGGGGCCAACGTCCTGACTTTC. V usage is TRBV7-9 and J usage is TRBJ2-6, with D tentatively TRBD2 (5 bases). V lost 1 base and J lost 2, with 12 bases in between. The CDR3 spans 17 residues. CDR1 and CDR2 (germline): SEHNR, FQNEAQ (reference sequence).

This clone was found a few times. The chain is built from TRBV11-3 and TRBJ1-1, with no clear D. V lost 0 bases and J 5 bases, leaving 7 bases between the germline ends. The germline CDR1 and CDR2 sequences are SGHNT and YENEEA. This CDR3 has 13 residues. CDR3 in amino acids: CASSLDRLTEAFF. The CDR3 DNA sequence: TGTGCCAGCAGCTTAGATCGGTTAACTGAAGCTTTCTTT.

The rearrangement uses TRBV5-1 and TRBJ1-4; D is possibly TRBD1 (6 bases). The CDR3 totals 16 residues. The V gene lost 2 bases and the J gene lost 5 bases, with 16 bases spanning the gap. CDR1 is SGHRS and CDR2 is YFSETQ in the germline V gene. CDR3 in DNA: TGCGCCAGCAGCTTAGTCCCATGGGGGCAGAATGAAAAACTGTTTTTT. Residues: CASSLVPWGQNEKLFF.

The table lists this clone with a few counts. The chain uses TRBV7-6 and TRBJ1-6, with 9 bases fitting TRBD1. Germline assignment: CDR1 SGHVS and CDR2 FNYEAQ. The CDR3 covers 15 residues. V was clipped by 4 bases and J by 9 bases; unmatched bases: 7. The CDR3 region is CASSSRTGVGSPLHF. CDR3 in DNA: TGTGCCAGCAGCTCGAGGACAGGGGTTGGTTCACCCCTCCACTTT.

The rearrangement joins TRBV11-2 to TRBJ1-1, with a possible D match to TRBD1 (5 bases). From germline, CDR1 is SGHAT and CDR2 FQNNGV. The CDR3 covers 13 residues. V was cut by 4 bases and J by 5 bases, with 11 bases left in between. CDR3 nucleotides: TGTGCCAGCAGCTCTAGACAGAATACTGAAGCTTTCTTT. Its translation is CASSSRQNTEAFF.

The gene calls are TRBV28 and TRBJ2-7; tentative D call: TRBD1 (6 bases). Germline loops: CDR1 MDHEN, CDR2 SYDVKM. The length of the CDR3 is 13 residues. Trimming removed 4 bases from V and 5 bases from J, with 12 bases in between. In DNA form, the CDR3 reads TGTGCCAGCAGTTCATCCCAGGGGAACGAGCAGTACGTC. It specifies CASSSSQGNEQYV.

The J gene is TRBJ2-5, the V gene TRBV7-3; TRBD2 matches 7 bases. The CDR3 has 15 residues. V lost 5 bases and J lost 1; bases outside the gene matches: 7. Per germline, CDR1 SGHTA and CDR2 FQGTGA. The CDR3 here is CASSPGGALQETQYF. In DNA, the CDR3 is TGTGCCAGCAGCCCGGGGGGAGCCCTCCAAGAGACCCAGTACTTC.

The CDR3 region has the DNA TGTGCCAGCAGCTGGACAGGGGCCAGAAACACCATATATTTT. Protein: CASSWTGARNTIYF. The chain recombines TRBV11-2 with TRBJ1-3; TRBD1 aligns across 9 bases. With 4 bases clipped from V and 5 bases from J, the junction kept 3 bases outside the gene matches. Per germline, CDR1 SGHAT and CDR2 FQNNGV. This CDR3 comprises 14 residues.